This T cell receptor beta chain originates from a study of shared clonotypes between healthy human individuals. An even split of each subset's genomic DNA across several immunoSEQ plates was performed. Generated by immunoSEQ multiplex PCR, the TCRdb table keeps only in-frame clones and is missing some. The sample has some 2,500,000 clones; approximately 94% are singletons. Overall study findings and caveats: Generation of non-shared clonotypes was less probable than generation of clonotypes shared by all four donors. Among several donors, approximately 5% of naive CD4 clonotypes were found in common.

The CDR3 totals 14 residues. Trimming took 4 bases from V and 4 from J, leaving 8 bases between them. The V gene's germline CDR1 is SGHAT and CDR2 FQDESV (reference sequence). With regard to this clone: Its antigen is unknown.

The chain has TRBV11-1 and TRBJ1-6; D is unresolved. This TCR was sampled from a young man in good health. Some clones in this sample may be carry-over from other donors' samples. The specimen sequenced was naive CD4+ T cells from PBMCs. The sample's subset: CD45RA+ positively selected. CDR3 sequence: CASSYSFYNSPLHF. For the CDR3, the DNA is TGTGCCAGCAGCTACAGTTTTTATAATTCACCCCTCCACTTT. Looking up the rest from reference TRBV11-1 and TRBJ1-6 gives the full variable domain: EAEVAQSPRYKITEKSQAVAFWCDPISGHATLYWYRQILGQGPELLVQFQDESVVDDSQLPKDRFSAERLKGVDSTLKIQPAELGDSAMYLCASSYSFYNSPLHFGNGTRLTVT.